One T cell receptor beta chain is described in this entry. Documented time point: cycle 4 day 1 (C4D1), after 5 to 7 weeks of nivolumab. Brentuximab vedotin exposure varied, and every patient relapsed after autologous stem cell transplantation. Researchers report purifying CD4+ T cells from thawed PBMCs by magnetic negative selection. This record belongs to a study of PD-1 blockade in classical Hodgkin lymphoma. Clones were read by immunoSEQ multiplex PCR, and TCRdb kept only the in-frame ones, dropping some. Seen here are around 4,900 clones, roughly three quarters observed once, and the top ten hold roughly 3.6%. This CDR3 region has 15 residues. V lost 6 bases and J 0 bases, leaving 12 bases between the germline ends. The germline V gene has CDR1 MNHNY and CDR2 SVGAGI (reference sequence).

The chain carries TRBV6-6 and TRBJ1-5; perhaps TRBD1 as D (6 bases). The material sequenced was CD4+ T cells from blood, taken before the fourth cycle of nivolumab. The receptor was isolated from a human donor with classical Hodgkin lymphoma. DNA of the CDR3: TGTGCCAGCAGGACAGGTCCCCTTAGCAATCAGCCCCAGCATTTT. Amino acids: CASRTGPLSNQPQHF.